This TCR beta chain derives from a study of early T cells in non-severe SARS-CoV-2 infection. This clonotype was counted ten times or more. Researchers attached unique molecular identifiers to individual cDNA molecules. TCRdb analysed the 5' RACE reads with MiXCR anew, one entry per CDR3 protein. Of around 30,000 distinct CDR3 sequences listed, roughly 5.7% are singletons. Germline CDR1 is WNHNN and CDR2 is SYGVQD (reference sequence). This CDR3 is 15 amino acids long. V was shortened by 3 bases and J by 0 bases, with 10 bases between the two germline ends. The TCR comes from an adult who was a healthcare worker with PCR-confirmed SARS-CoV-2 infection or an uninfected control (not recorded which). The material sequenced was whole blood. The chain links TRBV10-1 to TRBJ2-3; D is perhaps TRBD2 (6 bases). The CDR3 DNA is TGCGCCAGCAGTGAATCTCTAGCGAGCACAGATACGCAGTATTTT. The encoded protein is CASSESLASTDTQYF.